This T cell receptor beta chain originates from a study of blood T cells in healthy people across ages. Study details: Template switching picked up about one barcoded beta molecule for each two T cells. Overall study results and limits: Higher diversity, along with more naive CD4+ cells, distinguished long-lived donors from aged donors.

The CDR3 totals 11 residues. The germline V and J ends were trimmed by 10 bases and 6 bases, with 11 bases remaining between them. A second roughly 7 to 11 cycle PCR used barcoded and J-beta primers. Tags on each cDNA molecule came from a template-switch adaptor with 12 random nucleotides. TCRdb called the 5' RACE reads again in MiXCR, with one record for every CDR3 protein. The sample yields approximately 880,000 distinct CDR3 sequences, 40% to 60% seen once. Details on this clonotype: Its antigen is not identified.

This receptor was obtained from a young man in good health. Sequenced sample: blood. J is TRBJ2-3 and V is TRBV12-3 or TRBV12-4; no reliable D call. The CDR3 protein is CANTTADTQYF. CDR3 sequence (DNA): TGTGCCAACACCACCGCGGATACGCAGTATTTT.